These 8 T cell receptor beta chains came from one sample sequenced in a study of cytomegalovirus exposure and HLA in healthy donors. The PCR ran on 60 Vbeta and 13 Jbeta primers. Here immunoSEQ multiplex PCR was the method, and the copy in TCRdb shows in-frame clones only, minus some. The sample lists 85,000 to 130,000 clones, around three quarters occurring once. The sequencing sample was made of PBMCs. These receptors were obtained from a woman between 18 and 30 years old in good health and CMV-seropositive.

The gene calls are TRBV9 and TRBJ2-1, with 11 positions matching TRBD2. Trimming cost V 0 bases and J 8 bases; bases outside gene matches: 10. CDR3 size: 17 residues. Germline values: CDR1 SGDLS, CDR2 YYNGEE. The CDR3 nucleotides read TGTGCCAGCAGCGTAGAACTAGCGGGGGCCCGGGGGGATGAGCAGTTCTTC. Residues: CASSVELAGARGDEQFF.

This clone was picked up a small number of times. The CDR3 DNA sequence: TGTGCCAGCAGTTTAAGGGCAGGGGAACCCTACGAGCAGTACTTC. Its protein product is CASSLRAGEPYEQYF. The J gene is TRBJ2-7, the V gene TRBV28; D is perhaps TRBD1 (6 bases). V was cut by 2 bases and J by 2 bases, with 13 bases left in between. Germline V lookup: CDR1 MDHEN, CDR2 SYDVKM. The CDR3 extends over 15 amino acids.

The rearrangement uses TRBV13 and TRBJ2-1, with D hard to call. The CDR3 length is 14 residues. The germline gives CDR1 PRHDT, CDR2 FYEKMQ (reference sequence). V lost 2 bases and J lost 8, with 13 bases in between. The CDR3 DNA reads as TGTGCCAGCAGCTTATCCCTCCTGGGCGATGAGCAGTTCTTC. This encodes CASSLSLLGDEQFF.

V is TRBV19 and J is TRBJ1-5; D ambiguous. This CDR3 is 11 amino acids long. In germline, CDR1 is LNHDA, CDR2 SQIVND (reference sequence). The V end was cut by 3 bases, the J end by 5 bases, with 2 bases between. The CDR3 protein is CASSIYQPQHF. The CDR3 region has the DNA TGTGCCAGTAGTATCTATCAGCCCCAGCATTTT.

The V call is TRBV9, the J call TRBJ2-7; TRBD2 might be the D (6 bases). Germline V gives CDR1 SGDLS, CDR2 YYNGEE. V was trimmed by 0 bases and J by 2 bases, leaving 15 bases between them. The CDR3 consists of 16 residues. CDR3: CASSVASGGLTYEQYF. Written as DNA, the CDR3 is TGTGCCAGCAGCGTAGCGTCCGGGGGTTTGACCTACGAGCAGTACTTC.

This chain connects TRBV7-8 to TRBJ2-6; the match to TRBD2 covers 8 bases. Germline trimming cut 1 base from V and 2 bases from J; bases unmatched to any gene: 1. The CDR3 is made up of 16 amino acids. CDR1 and CDR2 (germline): SGHVS, FQNEAQ. The CDR3 is CASSLGGLAGANVLTF. CDR3 coding DNA: TGTGCCAGCAGCTTAGGGGGACTAGCTGGGGCCAACGTCCTGACTTTC.

V gene TRBV14 combines with J gene TRBJ2-1, with 10 bases matching TRBD1. Trimming at V came to 0 bases and at J to 2 bases, leaving 10 bases not matched to a gene. Germline V CDR1 and CDR2: SGHDN, FVKESK. The CDR3 has 19 amino acids. The CDR3 loop is CASSQDLTGTGVPYNEQFF. Here the CDR3 DNA reads TGTGCCAGCAGCCAAGATCTCACCGGGACAGGGGTCCCCTACAATGAGCAGTTCTTC. Full variable domain (outside the CDR3, taken from reference TRBV14 and TRBJ2-1): EAGVTQFPSHSVIEKGQTVTLRCDPISGHDNLYWYRRVMGKEIKFLLHFVKESKQDESGMPNNRFLAERTGGTYSTLKVQPAELEDSGVYFCASSQDLTGTGVPYNEQFFGPGTRLTVL.

The chain carries TRBV18 and TRBJ2-6; 9 nucleotides align to TRBD1. The germline V gene has CDR1 KGHSH and CDR2 LQKENI. The trim removed 7 bases at V and 0 bases at J, leaving 13 bases unmatched. The CDR3 has 19 amino acids. The CDR3 region has the DNA TGTGCCAGCTTCGGACAGGGGTCCTACCGTTCCTCTGGGGCCAACGTCCTGACTTTC. It encodes CASFGQGSYRSSGANVLTF.